The 23 T cell receptor beta chains in this list originate from one sample, sequenced in a study of response to subunit inactivated influenza vaccine. TCRdb used MiXCR to reprocess the RT-PCR reads, holding one entry per CDR3 protein. The table shows roughly 780,000 distinct CDR3 sequences, with around 18% occurring only once. This specimen was PBMCs from blood, taken more than 4 days after vaccination. The receptors were gathered from a man aged 45-60 years who received an inactivated influenza vaccine.

This clonotype was detected many times. The rearrangement uses TRBV20-1 and TRBJ2-3, with D maybe TRBD2 (6 bases). CDR1 and CDR2 from the germline V gene are DFQATT and SNEGSKA (reference sequence). The CDR3 spans 15 residues. Trimming stripped 5 bases from V and 0 bases from J, with 15 bases between. In DNA form, the CDR3 reads TGCAGTGCTGGAGGGAAGTCCACTAGCACAGATACGCAGTATTTT. This translates into CSAGGKSTSTDTQYF.

The J gene is TRBJ2-5, the V gene TRBV11-2, with TRBD1 matching 9 bases. In germline, CDR1 is SGHAT, CDR2 FQNNGV. The V gene end was trimmed by 1 base and the J gene end by 4 bases; junction bases not matched to a gene: 7. CDR3 size: 16 residues. The DNA of the CDR3 is TGTGCCAGCAGCTTAGGCGGACAGGGGTCCCGAGAGACCCAGTACTTC. Translation gives CASSLGGQGSRETQYF.

This sequence joins TRBV24-1 and TRBJ1-2; TRBD1 matches 11 bases. CDR3 length: 14 residues. Germline V gene lookup returns CDR1 KGHDR and CDR2 SFDVKD. The V and J ends lost 5 bases and 5 bases, in that order; junction bases with no gene match: 3. The CDR3 loop is CATSGDRGEYGYTF. The CDR3 DNA is TGTGCCACCAGTGGGGACAGGGGGGAGTATGGCTACACCTTC.

This clonotype was detected only a few times. The chain uses TRBV5-4 and TRBJ2-7, with 8 bases that match TRBD1. Looked up from germline, CDR1 is SGHNT and CDR2 is YYREEE (reference sequence). The CDR3 covers 15 residues. V dropped 3 bases and J dropped 3; count of bases not matched to a gene: 8. The CDR3 is CASSSRTGNSYEQYF. CDR3 bases: TGTGCCAGCAGCTCGAGGACAGGGAACAGCTACGAGCAGTACTTC. The whole variable domain, remainder taken from reference TRBV5-4 and TRBJ2-7, is ETGVTQSPTHLIKTRGQQVTLRCSSQSGHNTVSWYQQALGQGPQFIFQYYREEENGRGNFPPRFSGLQFPNYSSELNVNALELDDSALYLCASSSRTGNSYEQYFGPGTRLTVT.

This clonotype was detected a few times. This chain joins TRBV7-8 and TRBJ2-4; D gene ambiguous. This CDR3 has 16 amino acids. CDR1 is SGHVS, CDR2 FQNEAQ, per germline. V was clipped by 5 bases and J by 0 bases, with 14 bases between them. The CDR3 here is CASSPNPTLAKNIQYF. As DNA, the CDR3 is TGTGCCAGCAGCCCAAACCCGACATTAGCCAAAAACATTCAGTACTTC. The whole variable domain, filled in from reference TRBV7-8 and TRBJ2-4, reads GAGVSQSPRYKVAKRGQDVALRCDPISGHVSLFWYQQALGQGPEFLTYFQNEAQLDKSGLPSDRFFAERPEGSVSTLKIQRTQQEDSAVYLCASSPNPTLAKNIQYFGAGTRLSVL.

V is TRBV14 and J is TRBJ2-1; D perhaps matches TRBD2 (6 bases). CDR1 and CDR2 (germline): SGHDN, FVKESK. The germline V and J ends were trimmed by 4 bases and 0 bases, with 19 bases remaining between them. The CDR3 spans 18 residues. CDR3 bases: TGTGCCAGCAGCCCCCGACTGCTAGCGACAACCTCCTACAATGAGCAGTTCTTC. This codes for CASSPRLLATTSYNEQFF.

The V and J genes are TRBV7-2 and TRBJ2-7; 10 positions match TRBD1. After removal of 5 bases from V and 2 bases from J, the junction contained 9 bases not matched to a gene. The CDR3 contains 16 residues. The germline V gene has CDR1 SGHTA and CDR2 FQGNSA. CDR3 protein: CASSRGRDRGAYEQYF. The CDR3 nucleotides are TGTGCCAGCAGCCGAGGCCGGGACAGGGGAGCCTACGAGCAGTACTTC.

This clonotype came up a few times. The chain joins TRBV4-1 to TRBJ2-7, with a possible D match to TRBD1 (6 bases). Germline lookup yields CDR1 MGHRA and CDR2 YSYEKL. CDR3 length equals 15 residues. V gave up 5 bases and J gave up 2 bases, with 16 bases separating them. The CDR3 DNA reads as TGCGCCAGCAGCGAAAGAGGGACAAACCCCTACGAGCAGTACTTC. As protein: CASSERGTNPYEQYF.

The table lists this clonotype with a few counts. This chain connects TRBV10-3 to TRBJ1-4, with 8 bases lining up with TRBD1. CDR1 and CDR2 (germline): ENHRY, SYGVKD. This CDR3 is 16 amino acids long. The junction had 6 bases not matched to a gene; V was cut back by 2 bases and J by 4 bases. Here the CDR3 reads CAISESRTGSNEKLFF. CDR3 DNA: TGTGCCATCAGTGAGAGCCGGACAGGGAGTAATGAAAAACTGTTTTTT.

In this sample, this clonotype turned up many times. The chain has TRBV5-1 and TRBJ2-5; 10 bases fit TRBD2. Germline-derived CDR1 and CDR2 are SGHRS and YFSETQ. The CDR3 length is 16 residues. V shed 4 bases, J shed 0 bases, and the junction held 6 bases outside the gene matches. This CDR3 reads CASSKGTSVYQETQYF. In DNA form, the CDR3 reads TGCGCCAGCAGCAAGGGGACTAGCGTTTACCAAGAGACCCAGTACTTC. The entire variable domain, with the rest obtained from reference TRBV5-1 and TRBJ2-5, is as follows: KAGVTQTPRYLIKTRGQQVTLSCSPISGHRSVSWYQQTPGQGLQFLFEYFSETQRNKGNFPGRFSGRQFSNSRSEMNVSTLELGDSALYLCASSKGTSVYQETQYFGPGTRLLVL.

The chain employs TRBV7-6 and TRBJ2-1; 8 nucleotides match TRBD2. V was pared by 1 base and J by 6 bases, with 5 bases of the junction left unmatched. Germline V gives CDR1 SGHVS, CDR2 FNYEAQ. The CDR3 totals 15 residues. The CDR3 nucleotides are TGTGCCAGCAGCTTAGTCGGGGGGGCCTTCAATGAGCAGTTCTTC. Translated, it gives CASSLVGGAFNEQFF.

This clonotype occurred a few times. The chain has TRBV18 and TRBJ2-5, with a possible D match to TRBD1 (5 bases). The germline V gene encodes CDR1 KGHSH and CDR2 LQKENI. The CDR3 contains 14 residues. V gave up 2 bases and J gave up 7 bases, with 14 bases separating them. CDR3 in amino acids: CASSPTRQLATQYF. CDR3 DNA sequence: TGTGCCAGCTCACCAACGCGACAGTTGGCGACCCAGTACTTC. Full variable domain (missing parts from reference TRBV18 and TRBJ2-5): NAGVMQNPRHLVRRRGQEARLRCSPMKGHSHVYWYRQLPEEGLKFMVYLQKENIIDESGMPKERFSAEFPKEGPSILRIQQVVRGDSAAYFCASSPTRQLATQYFGPGTRLLVL.

This clonotype has a count of ten or more. The J gene is TRBJ1-4, the V gene TRBV12-3 or TRBV12-4, with 11 bases matching TRBD1. V lost 7 bases to trimming and J lost 5 bases; unmatched junction nucleotides: 6. The CDR3 runs to 15 residues. CDR3 residues: CASTRTGGGNEKLFF. The CDR3 DNA reads as TGTGCCAGCACCCGGACAGGGGGCGGGAATGAAAAACTGTTTTTT.

V gene TRBV7-2 combines with J gene TRBJ2-2; 9 nucleotides line up with TRBD2. This CDR3 has 15 amino acids. Unmatched junction bases numbered 7, after V lost 5 bases and J lost 6 bases. The germline gives CDR1 SGHTA, CDR2 FQGNSA. CDR3 bases: TGTGCCAGCAGCCGAGGGAGCGGGAGGTCCGGGGAGCTGTTTTTT. As protein: CASSRGSGRSGELFF. The entire variable domain, with the rest obtained from reference TRBV7-2 and TRBJ2-2, is as follows: GAGVSQSPSNKVTEKGKDVELRCDPISGHTALYWYRQSLGQGLEFLIYFQGNSAPDKSGLPSDRFSAERTGGSVSTLTIQRTQQEDSAVYLCASSRGSGRSGELFFGEGSRLTVL.

J is TRBJ2-3 and V is TRBV7-2, with D possibly called TRBD1 or TRBD2 (6 bases each). CDR1 is SGHTA and CDR2 is FQGNSA in the germline V gene. The V gene lost 4 bases and the J gene lost 2 bases, with 16 bases spanning the gap. The CDR3 covers 16 residues. DNA for the CDR3: TGTGCCAGCAGCTCACCAGCACGGGGGCCCACAGATACGCAGTATTTT. The encoded protein is CASSSPARGPTDTQYF.

V is TRBV15 and J is TRBJ2-1; D gene unclear. This CDR3 comprises 14 residues. The germline CDR1 and CDR2 sequences are LNHNV and YYDKDF (reference sequence). V dropped 7 bases and J dropped 8 bases, with 18 bases sitting between them. CDR3 in amino acids: CATTRILPSDEQFF. Here the CDR3 DNA reads TGTGCCACCACGCGCATCCTCCCCTCGGATGAGCAGTTCTTC.

This clonotype was counted only a few times. This rearrangement joins TRBV20-1 to TRBJ1-5; a weak D match, TRBD1 (5 bases). V dropped 4 bases and J dropped 0 bases, with 16 bases sitting between them. CDR1 is DFQATT, CDR2 SNEGSKA, per germline (reference sequence). This CDR3 comprises 16 residues. CDR3 sequence (DNA): TGCAGTGCTAACTCCGGGACTTCTGCTAGCAATCAGCCCCAGCATTTT. This codes for CSANSGTSASNQPQHF.

This clonotype has just a few counts. This rearrangement joins TRBV7-2 to TRBJ2-3, with 10 bases identical to TRBD2. The CDR3 runs to 14 residues. The germline V gene encodes CDR1 SGHTA and CDR2 FQGNSA. Unmatched junction bases numbered 3, after V lost 5 bases and J lost 4 bases. CDR3 DNA: TGTGCCAGCAGCCTACTAGCGGGGTCAGATACGCAGTATTTT. Translated, it gives CASSLLAGSDTQYF.

This clonotype has more than one count but fewer than ten. The rearrangement joins TRBV12-3 or TRBV12-4 to TRBJ2-3, with 7 positions matching TRBD1. The CDR3 sequence is 15 residues long. The trim removed 6 bases at V and 2 bases at J, leaving 8 bases unmatched. In nucleotides, the CDR3 is TGTGCCAGCAGCCCTCCGGGACAGCACACAGATACGCAGTATTTT. Protein sequence: CASSPPGQHTDTQYF.

This clonotype was seen a few times. The J gene is TRBJ2-2, the V gene TRBV12-3 or TRBV12-4; D remains ambiguous. The length of the CDR3 is 15 residues. V was pared by 7 bases and J by 1 base, with 13 bases between. The DNA for the CDR3 is TGTGCCAGCACCCAATCCTGGAGGAACACCGGGGAGCTGTTTTTT. As protein: CASTQSWRNTGELFF.

The chain has TRBV7-2 and TRBJ1-2; 12 bases align to TRBD1. The germline V gene encodes CDR1 SGHTA and CDR2 FQGNSA. V shed 5 bases and J 8 bases; nucleotides not matched to a gene: 9. The CDR3 consists of 15 residues. This chain's CDR3 is CASSLRDRGLRGYTF. In nucleotides, the CDR3 is TGTGCCAGCAGCCTTCGGGACAGGGGGCTGAGAGGCTACACCTTC.

This clonotype was seen a handful of times. The V gene is TRBV4-3, the J gene TRBJ1-2, with 7 nucleotides matching TRBD1. This CDR3 is 17 amino acids long. Germline loops: CDR1 LGHNA, CDR2 YSLEER. Trimming removed 0 bases from V and 0 bases from J; junction bases left unmatched: 7. CDR3 loop: CASSQDLWTGSNYGYTF. In nucleotides, the CDR3 is TGCGCCAGCAGCCAAGATCTCTGGACAGGTTCTAACTATGGCTACACCTTC.

This rearrangement joins TRBV6-5 to TRBJ1-2, with 8 nucleotides matching TRBD1. The CDR3 runs 16 residues. Per the germline V gene, CDR1 is MNHEY and CDR2 is SVGAGI. The V segment lost 1 base and the J segment 4 bases; nucleotides outside the gene matches: 8. This CDR3 is CASSYFGQGSLYGYTF. The DNA for the CDR3 is TGTGCCAGCAGTTACTTTGGACAGGGCTCCCTCTATGGCTACACCTTC.